A selection of T cell receptor beta chains follows, all from one sample in a study of blood T cells in healthy people across ages. One entry per CDR3 protein, called by TCRdb with MiXCR from the 5' RACE reads. The profile covers about 1,500,000 distinct CDR3 sequences, with roughly 45% appearing a single time and roughly 7.7% taken by the ten largest. What was sequenced was blood. These receptors originate from a woman aged 18 to 35 in good health. Each CDR3 is given with its conserved first and last residue. D genes are given only for firm matches. Expanded clones get a size class; other rows say once, few or many, or leave the size out.

>.|.|TRBJ2-3|TRBV12-3/TRBV12-4
CASSLGWDQYF
TGTGCCAGCAGTTTAGGATGGGATCAGTATTTT
>TRBD1|.|TRBJ1-1|TRBV20-1
CSARISRGQLWAEAFF
TGCAGTGCTAGAATCAGCCGGGGACAGCTGTGGGCTGAAGCTTTCTTT
>TRBD2|.|TRBJ2-1|TRBV5-6
CASSAGVGPEQFF
TGTGCCAGCAGCGCGGGGGTTGGTCCTGAGCAGTTCTTC
>.|.|TRBJ1-4|TRBV20-1
CSARVIVSQLNEKLFF
TGCAGTGCTAGAGTTATTGTTTCGCAGCTTAATGAAAAACTGTTTTTT
>.|.|TRBJ1-3|TRBV5-1
CASSLDPGGNTIYF
TGCGCCAGCAGCTTGGATCCAGGGGGAAACACCATATATTTT
>TRBD2|few|TRBJ2-7|TRBV13
CASSLGAAGAGGTYEQYF
TGTGCCAGCAGCTTAGGAGCCGCCGGAGCGGGGGGGACCTACGAGCAGTACTTC
>.|.|TRBJ1-1|TRBV27
CASSLPGDTEAFF
TGTGCCAGCAGTCTCCCGGGTGACACTGAAGCTTTCTTT
>.|few|TRBJ2-5|TRBV7-9
CASSFPDWGRMETQYF
TGTGCCAGCAGCTTCCCCGATTGGGGGCGAATGGAGACCCAGTACTTC
>.|few|TRBJ2-7|TRBV7-2
CASSLGPAVSYEQYF
TGTGCCAGCAGCTTAGGGCCGGCCGTCTCCTACGAGCAGTACTTC
>TRBD2|.|TRBJ2-3|TRBV19
CASTKGTSGFTDTQYF
TGTGCCAGTACTAAGGGGACTAGCGGATTCACAGATACGCAGTATTTT
>.|.|TRBJ2-1|TRBV6-2/TRBV6-3
CASRISERTNNEQFF
TGTGCCAGCAGAATCAGCGAGAGAACCAACAATGAGCAGTTCTTC
>.|.|TRBJ1-6|TRBV6-5
CATGDNSPLHF
TGTGCCACCGGAGATAATTCACCCCTCCACTTT
>.|.|TRBJ2-5|TRBV4-1
CASSQSWTQETQYF
TGCGCCAGCAGCCAATCATGGACTCAAGAGACCCAGTACTTC
>TRBD1|.|TRBJ1-2|TRBV7-3
CASSFGTGNDYTF
TGTGCCAGCAGCTTCGGGACAGGGAACGACTACACCTTC
>.|few|TRBJ2-7|TRBV7-9
CASNPGGSVHEQYF
TGTGCCAGCAACCCAGGCGGGTCAGTCCACGAGCAGTACTTC
>TRBD2|.|TRBJ2-7|TRBV7-3
CASSLTGGALSEQYF
TGTGCCAGCAGCTTAACCGGGGGGGCTCTTTCCGAGCAGTACTTC
>.|.|TRBJ2-3|TRBV5-1
CASSLAQTTDTQYF
TGCGCCAGCAGCTTGGCGCAGACGACAGATACGCAGTATTTT
>TRBD2|few|TRBJ2-1|TRBV12-3/TRBV12-4
CASSLAGGVFDEQFF
TGTGCCAGCAGTTTAGCGGGAGGGGTGTTTGATGAGCAGTTCTTC
>TRBD1|.|TRBJ1-2|TRBV20-1
CSARTGGEGTKYGYTF
TGCAGTGCTAGGACAGGGGGCGAAGGCACCAAGTATGGCTACACCTTC
>.|many|TRBJ2-1|TRBV29-1
CSVSDGEQFF
TGCAGCGTTTCGGACGGAGAGCAGTTCTTC
>.|many|TRBJ2-3|TRBV20-1
CSARDLAGRTSTDTQYF
TGCAGTGCTAGAGATCTCGCGGGGCGGACTAGCACAGATACGCAGTATTTT
>.|once|TRBJ2-7|TRBV20-1
CSASGDLLYEQYF
TGCAGTGCTAGTGGGGACCTTCTCTACGAGCAGTACTTC
>.|.|TRBJ2-3|TRBV14
CASSPGGIGQYF
TGTGCCAGCAGCCCAGGAGGGATAGGGCAGTATTTT
>.|once|TRBJ1-4|TRBV5-6
CASSLALVATTNEKLFF
TGTGCCAGCAGCTTGGCTCTGGTAGCTACAACTAATGAAAAACTGTTTTTT
>TRBD1|.|TRBJ1-2|TRBV27
CASTSGGYGYTF
TGTGCCAGCACGTCAGGGGGCTATGGCTACACCTTC
>.|few|TRBJ1-4|TRBV20-1
CSARDPGLGEKLFF
TGCAGTGCTAGGGACCCGGGACTGGGTGAAAAACTGTTTTTT
>.|few|TRBJ1-2|TRBV4-1
CASSQESSGAIYGYTF
TGCGCCAGCAGCCAAGAGAGCTCAGGGGCTATCTATGGCTACACCTTC
>.|.|TRBJ2-1|TRBV6-1
CASESAGTSFYNEQFF
TGTGCCAGCGAGAGTGCCGGGACAAGCTTCTACAATGAGCAGTTCTTC
>.|once|TRBJ1-4|TRBV15
CATSRESSVNEKLFF
TGTGCCACCAGCAGAGAGTCCTCGGTTAATGAAAAACTGTTTTTT
>TRBD2|.|TRBJ2-1|TRBV6-5
CASSYPGTSGSGRVVHYNEQFF
TGTGCCAGCAGTTACCCTGGGACTAGCGGGAGTGGCCGAGTAGTTCACTACAATGAGCAGTTCTTC
>.|many|TRBJ2-1|TRBV9
CASSVEGGYYNEQFF
TGTGCCAGCAGCGTAGAGGGGGGGTACTACAATGAGCAGTTCTTC
>.|.|TRBJ2-1|TRBV7-9
CASSSTAFSYNEQFF
TGTGCCAGCAGCTCGACAGCCTTTTCCTACAATGAGCAGTTCTTC
>TRBD1|.|TRBJ1-2|TRBV10-3
CAISESDPGQGADNYGYTF
TGTGCCATCAGTGAGTCAGATCCGGGACAGGGGGCCGATAACTATGGCTACACCTTC
>TRBD1|.|TRBJ2-1|TRBV9
CASSTDRGQLYNEQFF
TGTGCCAGCAGCACCGACAGGGGGCAATTATACAATGAGCAGTTCTTC
>.|few|TRBJ2-3|TRBV20-1
CSGGTDTQYF
TGCAGTGGCGGCACAGATACGCAGTATTTT
>TRBD1|.|TRBJ2-1|TRBV25-1
CASSQDRGRYNEQFF
TGTGCCAGCAGCCAAGACAGGGGACGGTACAATGAGCAGTTCTTC
>.|.|TRBJ1-1|TRBV20-1
CSARTQENTEAFF
TGCAGTGCTAGAACACAGGAGAACACTGAAGCTTTCTTT
>TRBD2|few|TRBJ2-1|TRBV20-1
CSAPGLAGGYEQFF
TGCAGTGCCCCGGGACTAGCGGGGGGCTATGAGCAGTTCTTC
>TRBD2|.|TRBJ2-4|TRBV4-2
CASSQGFPSGSTVTKNIQYF
TGTGCCAGCAGCCAAGGTTTCCCTAGCGGGAGTACGGTAACCAAAAACATTCAGTACTTC
>.|.|TRBJ2-1|TRBV7-3
CASSPKLDRQHPLTHEQFF
TGTGCCAGCAGCCCAAAGTTAGATAGACAGCATCCGTTGACCCATGAGCAGTTCTTC
>.|.|TRBJ1-6|TRBV7-8
CASSLGTSVTPLHF
TGTGCCAGCAGCTTAGGAACGAGCGTAACACCCCTCCACTTT
>TRBD1|.|TRBJ1-6|TRBV6-5
CASSYGTGVNSPLHF
TGTGCCAGCAGTTACGGGACAGGCGTTAATTCACCCCTCCACTTT
>.|.|TRBJ2-5|TRBV2
CASSEEAIEEETQYF
TGTGCCAGCAGTGAAGAGGCGATCGAAGAAGAGACCCAGTACTTC
>.|few|TRBJ2-3|TRBV28
CASRQGGDGTDTQYF
TGTGCCAGCAGACAGGGGGGGGATGGCACAGATACGCAGTATTTT
>.|.|TRBJ1-2|TRBV15
CATTPSKGVSYGYTF
TGTGCCACCACCCCCTCGAAGGGGGTTTCGTATGGCTACACCTTC
>TRBD2|once|TRBJ2-5|TRBV6-2/TRBV6-3
CASRTGTSGRIGQETQYF
TGTGCCAGCAGAACCGGGACTAGCGGGAGAATTGGGCAAGAGACCCAGTACTTC
>.|.|TRBJ1-4|TRBV28
CASSFTGTNEKLFF
TGTGCCAGCAGTTTCACAGGAACTAATGAAAAACTGTTTTTT
>TRBD2|.|TRBJ2-3|TRBV20-1
CSANLREGRDTQYF
TGCAGTGCTAATCTACGGGAGGGCCGGGATACGCAGTATTTT
>.|many|TRBJ2-7|TRBV12-3/TRBV12-4
CASSPSYNEQYF
TGTGCCAGCAGTCCCTCCTACAATGAGCAGTACTTC
>.|few|TRBJ2-5|TRBV28
CASSLGPHTVGRETQYF
TGTGCCAGCAGTTTAGGCCCCCACACGGTTGGGCGGGAGACCCAGTACTTC
>.|.|TRBJ2-5|TRBV30
CAWSVERATEYF
TGTGCCTGGAGTGTAGAGAGAGCCACGGAGTACTTC
>.|.|TRBJ1-4|TRBV20-1
CSGHRTANEKLFF
TGCAGTGGCCACCGGACAGCTAATGAAAAACTGTTTTTT
>.|.|TRBJ2-1|TRBV24-1
CATSDSRCEQFF
TGTGCCACCAGTGATTCCAGATGTGAGCAGTTCTTC
>.|.|TRBJ2-7|TRBV6-1
CASSEATGSSYNEQYF
TGTGCCAGCAGTGAAGCCACAGGGAGCTCCTACAATGAGCAGTACTTC
>TRBD1|.|TRBJ1-1|TRBV6-2/TRBV6-3
CASRPRTGGTEAFF
TGTGCCAGCAGACCCCGGACAGGGGGCACTGAAGCTTTCTTT